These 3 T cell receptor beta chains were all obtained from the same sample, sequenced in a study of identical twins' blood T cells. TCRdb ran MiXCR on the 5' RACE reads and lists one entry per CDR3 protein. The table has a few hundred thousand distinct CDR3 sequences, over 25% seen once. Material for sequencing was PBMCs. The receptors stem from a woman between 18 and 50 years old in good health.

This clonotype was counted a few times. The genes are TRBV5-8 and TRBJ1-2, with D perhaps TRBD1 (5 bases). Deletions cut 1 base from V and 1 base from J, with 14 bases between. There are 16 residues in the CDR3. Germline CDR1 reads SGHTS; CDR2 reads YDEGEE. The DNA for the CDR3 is TGTGCCAGCAGCTTGCGGTGGAGGGACGATAACTATGGCTACACCTTC. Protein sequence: CASSLRWRDDNYGYTF. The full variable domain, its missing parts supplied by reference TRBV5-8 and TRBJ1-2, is EAGVTQSPTHLIKTRGQQATLRCSPISGHTSVYWYQQALGLGLQFLLWYDEGEERNRGNFPPRFSGRQFPNYSSELNVNALELEDSALYLCASSLRWRDDNYGYTFGSGTRLTVV.

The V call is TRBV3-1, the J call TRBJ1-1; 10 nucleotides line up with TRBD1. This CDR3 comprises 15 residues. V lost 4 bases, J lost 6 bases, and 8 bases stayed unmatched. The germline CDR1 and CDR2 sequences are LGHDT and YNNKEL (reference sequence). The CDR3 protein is CASSLSAGQGAEAFF. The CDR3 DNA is TGTGCCAGCAGCCTGTCGGCAGGACAGGGGGCTGAAGCTTTCTTT.

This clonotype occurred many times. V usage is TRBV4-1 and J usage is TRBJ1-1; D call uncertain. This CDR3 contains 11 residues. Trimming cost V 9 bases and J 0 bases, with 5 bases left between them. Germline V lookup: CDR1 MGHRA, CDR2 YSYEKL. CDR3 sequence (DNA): TGCGCCAGTGTTATGAACACTGAAGCTTTCTTT. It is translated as CASVMNTEAFF.